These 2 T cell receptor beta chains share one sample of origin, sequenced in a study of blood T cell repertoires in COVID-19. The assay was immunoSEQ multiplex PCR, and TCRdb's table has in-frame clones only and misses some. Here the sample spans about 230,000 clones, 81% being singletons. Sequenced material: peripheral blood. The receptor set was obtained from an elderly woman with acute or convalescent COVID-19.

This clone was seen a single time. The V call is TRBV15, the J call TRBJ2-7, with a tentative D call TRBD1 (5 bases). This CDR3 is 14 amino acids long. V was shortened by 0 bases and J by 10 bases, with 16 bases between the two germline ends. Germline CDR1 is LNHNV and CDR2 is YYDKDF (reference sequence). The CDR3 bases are TGTGCCACCAGCAGAGAGGGCAGGGAAACCCCACAGTACTTC. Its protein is CATSREGRETPQYF. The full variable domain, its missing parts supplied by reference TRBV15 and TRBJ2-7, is DAMVIQNPRYQVTQFGKPVTLSCSQTLNHNVMYWYQQKSSQAPKLLFHYYDKDFNNEADTPDNFQSRRPNTSFCFLDIRSPGLGDTAMYLCATSREGRETPQYFGPGTRLTVT.

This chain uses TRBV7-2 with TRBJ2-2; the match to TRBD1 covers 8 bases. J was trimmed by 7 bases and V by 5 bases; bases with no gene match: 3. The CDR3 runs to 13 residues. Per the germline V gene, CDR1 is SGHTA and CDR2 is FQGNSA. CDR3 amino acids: CASSTRGRGELFF. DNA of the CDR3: TGTGCCAGCAGCACCAGGGGGCGCGGGGAGCTGTTTTTT.